This T cell receptor (beta chain) was retrieved from a study of blood T cell repertoires in COVID-19. Per the original methods: Amplification of reference gene primers provided the estimated nucleated cell counts. The method was immunoSEQ multiplex PCR; TCRdb's version includes in-frame clones alone and lacks a portion of them. V and J calls and clone size are given by that table; D and trimming were obtained from the DNA. The sample holds some 300,000 clones, 70% to 90% seen once. V was shortened by 4 bases and J by 0 bases, with 13 bases between the two germline ends. Germline V lookup: CDR1 MNHEY, CDR2 SMNVEV (reference sequence). The CDR3 contains 17 residues. Cohort placement rested on clinical history that participants reported themselves.

The TCR originated in a young woman who had recovered from COVID-19. The V call is TRBV27, the J call TRBJ2-6; D might be TRBD1 (5 bases). Sequenced material: PBMCs or T cells enriched from blood (not recorded which). CDR3 amino acids: CASSSLGRGSGANVLTF. The CDR3 nucleotides read TGTGCCAGCAGTTCTCTAGGTAGGGGCTCTGGGGCCAACGTCCTGACTTTC.